This is a list of T cell receptor beta chains from one sample in a study of OX40 agonist ivuxolimab in advanced cancers. Clones were sequenced by immunoSEQ multiplex PCR, and TCRdb holds only the in-frame ones, with some missing. Of roughly 60,000 clones in the sample, about 82% were seen once. The sample was CD4+ or CD8+ T cells sorted from blood, taken in a trial of the OX40 agonist ivuxolimab. Source of these receptors: an adult with an advanced solid tumor such as melanoma, head and neck, liver or kidney cancer. The CDR3 runs from the conserved cysteine through the conserved F or W. The order of the fields is V gene, J gene, D gene, CDR3 protein. A D gene is named only where the DNA matches it firmly.

v_gene: TRBV9; j_gene: TRBJ1-5; d_gene: .; CDR3aa: CASSVDPGLYQPQHF
v_gene: TRBV11-2; j_gene: TRBJ2-3; d_gene: .; CDR3aa: CASSSQTTDTQYF
v_gene: TRBV6-4; j_gene: TRBJ2-3; d_gene: .; CDR3aa: CASSRGSSSTDTQYF
v_gene: TRBV7-8; j_gene: TRBJ1-4; d_gene: TRBD1; CDR3aa: CASRPRDSDEKLFF
v_gene: TRBV10-3; j_gene: TRBJ1-5; d_gene: .; CDR3aa: CAIRAQGSSNQPQHF
v_gene: TRBV6-5; j_gene: TRBJ1-1; d_gene: .; CDR3aa: CASSYSMVGTEAFF
v_gene: TRBV30; j_gene: TRBJ1-6; d_gene: .; CDR3aa: CAWSVQGRASPLHF
v_gene: TRBV2; j_gene: TRBJ2-7; d_gene: TRBD1; CDR3aa: CASSEARDRGRSEQYF
v_gene: TRBV4-1; j_gene: TRBJ2-1; d_gene: .; CDR3aa: CASSPSVLTYNEQFF
v_gene: TRBV18; j_gene: TRBJ2-4; d_gene: .; CDR3aa: CASSPRAHNLAKNIQYF
v_gene: TRBV11-3; j_gene: TRBJ1-2; d_gene: .; CDR3aa: CASSTNGGDYGYTF
v_gene: TRBV7-3; j_gene: TRBJ1-1; d_gene: .; CDR3aa: CASSLQGPPANTEAFF
v_gene: TRBV29-1; j_gene: TRBJ2-1; d_gene: TRBD2; CDR3aa: CSTGLAGGTRNEQFF
v_gene: TRBV2; j_gene: TRBJ2-2; d_gene: TRBD2; CDR3aa: CASSLLAGGHLNTGELFF
v_gene: TRBV19; j_gene: TRBJ1-5; d_gene: .; CDR3aa: CASSIGGPRGPQHF
v_gene: TRBV5-6; j_gene: TRBJ1-5; d_gene: .; CDR3aa: CASSLAEQGSQHF
v_gene: TRBV7-9; j_gene: TRBJ2-2; d_gene: TRBD1; CDR3aa: CASSLLDRVTGELFF
v_gene: TRBV7-8; j_gene: TRBJ1-3; d_gene: .; CDR3aa: CASSFQQGASGNTIYF
v_gene: TRBV7-9; j_gene: TRBJ2-3; d_gene: TRBD2; CDR3aa: CASSPAGGGTDTQYF
v_gene: TRBV5-6; j_gene: TRBJ2-3; d_gene: .; CDR3aa: CASSFPSPSTDTQYF
v_gene: TRBV10-2; j_gene: TRBJ2-7; d_gene: .; CDR3aa: CASRLDRFHEQYF
v_gene: TRBV5-1; j_gene: TRBJ1-2; d_gene: .; CDR3aa: CASSWTAQNYGYTF
v_gene: TRBV10-3; j_gene: TRBJ1-5; d_gene: TRBD1; CDR3aa: CAISEGGPGQGINQPQHF
v_gene: TRBV5-6; j_gene: .; d_gene: TRBD2; CDR3aa: CASSLPSGGAGHEQYF
v_gene: TRBV5-1; j_gene: TRBJ2-3; d_gene: .; CDR3aa: CASAPVRAGDTQYF
v_gene: TRBV4-1; j_gene: TRBJ2-1; d_gene: TRBD2; CDR3aa: CASRQATSEWGNEQFF
v_gene: TRBV5-6; j_gene: TRBJ1-1; d_gene: .; CDR3aa: CASSSELERVKVNTEAFF
v_gene: TRBV11-3; j_gene: TRBJ2-5; d_gene: .; CDR3aa: CASSLVGRVGETQYF
v_gene: TRBV6-5; j_gene: TRBJ1-2; d_gene: .; CDR3aa: CASSYRGGGYTF
v_gene: TRBV7-8; j_gene: TRBJ1-3; d_gene: .; CDR3aa: CASSSRGSGNTIYF
v_gene: TRBV7-2; j_gene: TRBJ2-7; d_gene: .; CDR3aa: CASSLEGASGVSYEQYF
v_gene: TRBV20-1; j_gene: TRBJ1-6; d_gene: .; CDR3aa: CSARQTLPLHF
v_gene: TRBV7-9; j_gene: TRBJ2-7; d_gene: .; CDR3aa: CASSARRGGVDEQYF
v_gene: TRBV5-4; j_gene: TRBJ1-1; d_gene: .; CDR3aa: CASSGLGTVNTEAFF
v_gene: TRBV28; j_gene: TRBJ2-7; d_gene: .; CDR3aa: CASSFRPYEQYF
v_gene: TRBV18; j_gene: TRBJ1-5; d_gene: TRBD1; CDR3aa: CASSPAGTVNQPQHF
v_gene: TRBV6-6; j_gene: TRBJ2-3; d_gene: .; CDR3aa: CASSWRGADTQYF
v_gene: TRBV7-2; j_gene: TRBJ1-2; d_gene: .; CDR3aa: CASSLGYGGDYGYTF
v_gene: TRBV27; j_gene: TRBJ2-7; d_gene: .; CDR3aa: CASSPGSAYEQYF
v_gene: TRBV7-9; j_gene: TRBJ2-3; d_gene: TRBD2; CDR3aa: CASSFLRTSGHTDTQYF
v_gene: TRBV7-7; j_gene: TRBJ2-3; d_gene: .; CDR3aa: CASSQAGGDTQYF
v_gene: TRBV27; j_gene: TRBJ1-6; d_gene: .; CDR3aa: CASTWGRGNSPLHF
v_gene: TRBV16; j_gene: TRBJ1-1; d_gene: .; CDR3aa: CASSQSRVGEAFF
v_gene: TRBV19; j_gene: TRBJ2-3; d_gene: .; CDR3aa: CASSSGDLDTQYF
v_gene: TRBV5-1; j_gene: TRBJ1-2; d_gene: .; CDR3aa: CASSSLELGYTF